This section outlines one T cell receptor (beta chain) sequence together with its context. The antigen is not known. The sample is drawn from a study of shared clonotypes between healthy human individuals. Study-wide points: Shared across several donors were roughly 5% of the naive CD4 clonotypes.

Per the authors' pipeline: Filtering differed for immunoSEQ, which gave only junction sequences without quality scores. Sequencing was performed with immunoSEQ multiplex PCR; in TCRdb, only in-frame clones are kept and a portion is missing. V and J calls and clone size are copied from that table; D and trimming were computed from the DNA. The sample contains millions of clones, more than 80% of which appear only once. The sequencing sample was made of naive CD4+ T cells from PBMCs. Subset here: CD45RA+ positively selected. The TCR comes from a man younger than 30 in good health. Some clones in this sample may be carry-over from other donors' samples.

The CDR3 bases are TGTGCCAGCAGCGTAGGGGACAGGGTCTTCAATGAGCAGTTCTTC. It yields the protein CASSVGDRVFNEQFF. The genes are TRBV9 and TRBJ2-1, with 9 bases lining up with TRBD1. This CDR3 region has 15 residues. The V and J ends lost 0 bases and 6 bases, in that order; junction bases with no gene match: 4. Germline CDR1 and CDR2: SGDLS and YYNGEE.